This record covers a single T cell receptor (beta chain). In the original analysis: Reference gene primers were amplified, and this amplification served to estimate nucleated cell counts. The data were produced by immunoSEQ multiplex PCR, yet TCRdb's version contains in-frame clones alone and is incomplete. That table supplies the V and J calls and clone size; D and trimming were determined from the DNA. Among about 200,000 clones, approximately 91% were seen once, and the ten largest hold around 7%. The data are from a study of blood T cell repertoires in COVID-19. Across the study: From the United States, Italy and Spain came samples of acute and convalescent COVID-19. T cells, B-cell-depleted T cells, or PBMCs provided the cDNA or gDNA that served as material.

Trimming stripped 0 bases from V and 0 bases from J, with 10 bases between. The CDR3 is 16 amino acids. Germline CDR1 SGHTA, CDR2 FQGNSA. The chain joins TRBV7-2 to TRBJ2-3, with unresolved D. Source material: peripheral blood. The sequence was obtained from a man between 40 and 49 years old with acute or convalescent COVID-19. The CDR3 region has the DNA TGTGCCAGCAGCTTAGCGGTGGGCCTGAGCACAGATACGCAGTATTTT. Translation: CASSLAVGLSTDTQYF.